A selection of T cell receptor beta chains follows, all from one sample in a study of blood T cells in healthy people across ages. MiXCR, run by TCRdb on the 5' RACE reads, gives a single entry per CDR3 protein. The sample has 630,000 or so distinct CDR3 sequences; about 30% are singletons. Sample: blood. These receptors originate from a woman older than 75 in good health. Each CDR3 is given with its conserved first and last residue. The D gene is left open where the match is weak. A row's size may be missing; if present it is once, few, many or a size class.

clone size,J gene,D gene,V gene,CDR3 protein,CDR3 DNA
.,TRBJ1-4,.,TRBV4-3,CASSQEIGAGQYNEKLFF,TGCGCCAGCAGCCAAGAGATTGGAGCAGGACAATATAATGAAAAACTGTTTTTT
many,TRBJ2-5,.,TRBV20-1,CSAREHSDGGETQYF,TGCAGTGCTAGGGAGCATTCGGATGGAGGAGAGACCCAGTACTTC
many,TRBJ2-5,.,TRBV7-3,CASSLGGPRETQYF,TGTGCCAGCAGCTTAGGGGGGCCGAGGGAGACCCAGTACTTC
few,TRBJ1-2,TRBD1,TRBV7-8,CASSLFQGGAIQGYTF,TGTGCCAGCAGCTTATTCCAAGGGGGCGCAATTCAGGGCTACACCTTC
many,TRBJ2-1,.,TRBV7-9,CASSLSPSGTPKWNEQFF,TGTGCCAGCAGCTTATCCCCGTCCGGGACCCCGAAGTGGAATGAGCAGTTCTTC
once,TRBJ1-4,.,TRBV3-1,CASSQGASRNEKLFF,TGTGCCAGCAGCCAAGGAGCCAGCCGCAATGAAAAACTGTTTTTT
.,TRBJ2-7,.,TRBV18,CASSPAGTLHEQYF,TGTGCCAGCTCACCGGCGGGGACTCTCCACGAGCAGTACTTC
once,TRBJ2-3,TRBD2,TRBV20-1,CSARERLAADTQYF,TGCAGTGCTAGAGAGAGACTAGCTGCAGATACGCAGTATTTT
many,TRBJ2-3,TRBD1,TRBV5-1,CASSPGQWGGTDTQYF,TGCGCCAGCAGCCCGGGACAGTGGGGAGGCACAGATACGCAGTATTTT
many,TRBJ1-2,.,TRBV5-5,CASSLSGKSNYGYTF,TGTGCCAGCAGCTTGTCGGGGAAATCCAACTATGGCTACACCTTC
many,TRBJ2-4,.,TRBV9,CASSADTENIQYF,TGTGCCAGCAGCGCGGACACTGAAAACATTCAGTACTTC
many,TRBJ1-1,TRBD1,TRBV3-1,CASSTGQKNTEAFF,TGTGCCAGCAGCACGGGACAGAAGAACACTGAAGCTTTCTTT
many,TRBJ2-1,TRBD1,TRBV20-1,CSARRGTGGRQNEQFF,TGCAGTGCTAGGAGGGGGACAGGAGGACGACAAAATGAGCAGTTCTTC